These T cell receptor beta chains were read from a single sample in a study of blood T cell repertoires in COVID-19. The assay was immunoSEQ multiplex PCR, and TCRdb's table has in-frame clones only and misses some. This table has 120,000 to 150,000 clones, just under 85% appearing once. The sequencing input was peripheral blood. The receptors originated from a woman between 40 and 55 years old with active or convalescent COVID-19. Both conserved end residues are part of each CDR3. D genes are given only for firm matches. Size values are once, few and many counts, or a class for expanded clones, and some rows have none.

>TRBJ2-3|TRBD2|-|TRBV27
CASSPYSSGRGTDTQYF
TGTGCCAGCAGTCCTTATTCTAGCGGGAGGGGCACAGATACGCAGTATTTT
>TRBJ1-1|-|-|TRBV5-1
CASSLTGRGTEAFF
TGCGCCAGCAGCCTGACAGGTAGGGGCACTGAAGCTTTCTTT
>TRBJ1-1|TRBD1|once|TRBV28
CASSLTRTGTKAFF
TGTGCCAGCAGTTTGACTAGGACAGGGACCAAAGCTTTCTTT
>TRBJ2-7|TRBD2|-|TRBV2
CASSVGTSSGQYF
TGTGCCAGCAGTGTGGGGACTAGCTCAGGGCAGTACTTC
>TRBJ2-2|TRBD1|-|TRBV24-1
CATSDFWGRGIGELFF
TGTGCCACCAGTGATTTTTGGGGCAGGGGGATAGGGGAGCTGTTTTTT
>TRBJ1-2|-|-|TRBV11-2
CASSLVDQEKGDGYTF
TGTGCCAGCAGCTTAGTTGATCAGGAGAAAGGGGATGGCTACACCTTC
>TRBJ1-2|-|few|TRBV7-2
CASSFWGLNYGYTF
TGTGCCAGCAGCTTCTGGGGCCTTAACTATGGCTACACCTTC
>TRBJ1-4|-|-|TRBV7-2
CASSFGQFEKLFF
TGTGCCAGCAGCTTCGGACAGTTTGAAAAACTGTTTTTT
>TRBJ1-5|-|-|TRBV18
CASSPRQNSNQPQHF
TGTGCCAGCTCACCACGGCAAAATAGCAATCAGCCCCAGCATTTT
>TRBJ1-1|-|-|TRBV6-2/TRBV6-3
CASSSLSEAFF
TGTGCCAGCAGTTCCCTTTCTGAAGCTTTCTTT
>TRBJ2-5|-|-|TRBV5-4
CASGRGTEETQYF
TGTGCCAGCGGCCGGGGGACAGAAGAGACCCAGTACTTC
>TRBJ2-3|TRBD1|-|TRBV5-6
CASAIQGADTQYF
TGTGCCAGCGCGATTCAGGGGGCAGATACGCAGTATTTT
>TRBJ1-2|-|-|TRBV5-1
CASSMESHGGYTF
TGCGCCAGCAGCATGGAGTCCCATGGCGGCTACACCTTC
>TRBJ1-2|-|-|TRBV6-5
CATFRDWGHYTF
TGTGCCACTTTCCGGGACTGGGGCCACTACACCTTC
>TRBJ2-7|-|-|TRBV5-6
CASSLGALTYEQYF
TGTGCCAGCAGCTTGGGGGCTTTAACCTACGAGCAGTACTTC
>TRBJ2-1|TRBD2|-|TRBV6-5
CASRSRGGSYNEQFF
TGTGCCAGCAGATCCCGCGGGGGCTCCTACAATGAGCAGTTCTTC
>TRBJ1-2|TRBD1|-|TRBV15
CATSRWDRGAYGYTF
TGTGCCACCAGCAGATGGGACAGGGGAGCCTATGGCTACACCTTC
>TRBJ2-5|TRBD2|-|TRBV7-2
CASSLTSGAIQETQYF
TGTGCCAGCAGCTTAACTAGCGGAGCGATCCAAGAGACCCAGTACTTC
>TRBJ2-1|TRBD2|-|TRBV9
CASSPWTSGRAQTYNEQFF
TGTGCCAGCAGCCCTTGGACTAGCGGGAGGGCCCAAACCTACAATGAGCAGTTCTTC
>TRBJ1-1|TRBD1|-|TRBV27
CASRKQGAWGTEAFF
TGTGCCAGCAGGAAACAGGGGGCATGGGGCACTGAAGCTTTCTTT
>TRBJ2-3|-|-|TRBV25-1
CASSEPVGSRRRGDTQYF
TGTGCCAGCAGTGAACCCGTAGGCTCCAGACGGCGGGGAGATACGCAGTATTTT
>TRBJ2-5|-|-|TRBV30
CAWSVGVPETQYF
TGTGCCTGGAGTGTAGGGGTTCCGGAGACCCAGTACTTC
>TRBJ1-1|-|-|TRBV6-1
CASSEGHLRTEAFF
TGTGCCAGCAGTGAAGGTCATTTGAGGACTGAAGCTTTCTTT
>TRBJ1-4|-|-|TRBV28
CASSLGGGKEKLFF
TGTGCCAGCAGTTTAGGGGGGGGGAAGGAAAAACTGTTTTTT
>TRBJ1-2|-|-|TRBV6-5
CASSYSIYRNYGYTF
TGTGCCAGCAGTTACTCAATTTACAGGAACTATGGCTACACCTTC
>TRBJ1-5|-|-|TRBV10-3
CAISEQGSAQPQHF
TGTGCCATCAGTGAACAGGGATCAGCTCAGCCCCAGCATTTT
>TRBJ1-4|-|few|TRBV28
CASTYRVANEKLFF
TGTGCCAGCACTTACAGGGTTGCTAATGAAAAACTGTTTTTT
>TRBJ2-7|TRBD1|-|TRBV7-2
CASSPTGVPYYEQYF
TGTGCCAGCAGCCCCACAGGGGTCCCCTACTACGAGCAGTACTTC
>TRBJ1-3|-|-|TRBV11-2
CASSPANSDSVGNTIYF
TGTGCCAGCAGCCCCGCGAACTCGGACAGCGTCGGAAACACCATATATTTT